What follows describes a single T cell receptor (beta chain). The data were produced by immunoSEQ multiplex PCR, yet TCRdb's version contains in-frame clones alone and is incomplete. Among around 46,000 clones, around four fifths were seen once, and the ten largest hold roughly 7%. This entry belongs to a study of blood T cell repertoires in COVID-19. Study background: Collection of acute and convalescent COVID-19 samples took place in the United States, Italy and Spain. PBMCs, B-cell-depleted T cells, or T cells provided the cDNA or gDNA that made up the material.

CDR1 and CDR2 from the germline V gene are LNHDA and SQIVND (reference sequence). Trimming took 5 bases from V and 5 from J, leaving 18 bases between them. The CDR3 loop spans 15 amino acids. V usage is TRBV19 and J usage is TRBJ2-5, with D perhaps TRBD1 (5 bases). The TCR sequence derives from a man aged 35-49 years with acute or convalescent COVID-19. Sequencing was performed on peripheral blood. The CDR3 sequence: CASSLTATKVETQYF. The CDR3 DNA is TGTGCCAGTAGTCTGACAGCTACTAAGGTCGAGACCCAGTACTTC.